The 15 T cell receptor beta chains listed next were all sequenced from one sample in a study of blood T cell repertoires in COVID-19. Libraries were prepared by immunoSEQ multiplex PCR; TCRdb keeps only in-frame clonotypes and omits some of them. The table has some 85,000 clones, more than 60% seen once. Sequenced sample: peripheral blood. The source of these receptors is a woman aged 80 or older with active or convalescent COVID-19.

The chain combines TRBV30 with TRBJ2-7; TRBD1 might be the D (6 bases). Trimming took 4 bases from V and 0 from J, leaving 16 bases between them. Per germline, CDR1 GTSNPN and CDR2 SVGIG (reference sequence). The CDR3 covers 15 residues. CDR3 amino acids: CAWTPTGAPSYEQYF. CDR3 DNA: TGTGCCTGGACCCCGACAGGCGCCCCCTCCTACGAGCAGTACTTC.

V and J are TRBV10-1 and TRBJ1-4, with 7 bases that match TRBD1. The germline V gene has CDR1 WNHNN and CDR2 SYGVQD (reference sequence). Trimming took 3 bases from V and 8 from J; bases not matched to a gene: 6. The CDR3 length is 14 residues. For the CDR3, the DNA is TGCGCCAGCAGTGAAGCCAGGGGGTACGAAAAACTGTTTTTT. The encoded protein is CASSEARGYEKLFF.

V gene TRBV15 combines with J gene TRBJ1-1; D perhaps matches TRBD1 (6 bases). CDR1 and CDR2 (germline): LNHNV, YYDKDF (reference sequence). Trimming left V 0 bases short and J 11 bases short, with 22 bases between. The CDR3 is 16 residues long. In DNA form, the CDR3 reads TGTGCCACCAGCAGAGATGGAGGGGACTACAGGGTATGGGCTTTCTTT. This encodes CATSRDGGDYRVWAFF.

This clone was seen once. V and J are TRBV2 and TRBJ1-3; the match to TRBD1 covers 10 bases. The germline gives CDR1 SNHLY, CDR2 FYNNEI. J gave up 0 bases and V 0 bases, and 2 bases lay outside the gene matches. The CDR3 is made up of 17 amino acids. In DNA form, the CDR3 reads TGTGCCAGCAGTGAAGCGGGGACAGGGGTCTCTGGAAACACCATATATTTT. It encodes CASSEAGTGVSGNTIYF. Full variable domain (missing parts from reference TRBV2 and TRBJ1-3): EPEVTQTPSHQVTQMGQEVILRCVPISNHLYFYWYRQILGQKVEFLVSFYNNEISEKSEIFDDQFSVERPDGSNFTLKIRSTKLEDSAMYFCASSEAGTGVSGNTIYFGEGSWLTVV.

This sequence joins TRBV7-2 and TRBJ1-1; D call uncertain. CDR1 and CDR2 (germline): SGHTA, FQGNSA. V was pared by 3 bases and J by 6 bases, with 14 bases between. There are 14 residues in the CDR3. In DNA form, the CDR3 reads TGTGCCAGCAGCTTCGGACGGGAGTCCGCTGAAGCTTTCTTT. It codes for CASSFGRESAEAFF.

This clone appeared many times. The chain couples TRBV5-1 to TRBJ1-5; 7 nucleotides match TRBD1. Germline CDR1 reads SGHRS; CDR2 reads YFSETQ. This CDR3 is built from 15 residues. The J segment lost 4 bases and the V segment lost 5 bases, leaving 9 bases of the junction unmatched. The CDR3 region is CASRDGTDKNQPQHF. Here the CDR3 DNA reads TGCGCCAGCAGGGACGGGACAGACAAAAATCAGCCCCAGCATTTT.

About this clone: An end of the junction differs from the germline gene, which may be a read error. The chain uses TRBV7-7 and TRBJ2-2; TRBD2 matches at 9 bases. The CDR3 has 14 residues. Germline V gene lookup returns CDR1 SSHAT and CDR2 FNYEAQ (reference sequence). This CDR3 is CASSGGFGTGELFF. In DNA, the CDR3 is TGTGCTAGCAGCGGGGGGTTTGGCACCGGGGAGCTGTTTTTT. The full variable domain, completed using reference TRBV7-7 and TRBJ2-2, is GAGVSQSPRYKVTKRGQDVTLRCDPISSHATLYWYQQALGQGPEFLTYFNYEAQPDKSGLPSDRFSAERPEGSISTLTIQRTEQRDSAMYRCASSGGFGTGELFFGEGSRLTVL.

This clone turned up a few times. The chain joins TRBV5-6 to TRBJ1-1; D possibly corresponds to TRBD1 (5 bases). The length of the CDR3 is 16 residues. Germline V CDR1 and CDR2: SGHDT, YYEEEE. Trimming stripped 7 bases from V and 0 bases from J, with 19 bases between. CDR3 amino acids: CASLTGDPGMNTEAFF. CDR3 nucleotide sequence: TGTGCCAGCCTCACGGGCGACCCAGGGATGAACACTGAAGCTTTCTTT.

The genes are TRBV3-1 (or the pseudogene TRBV3-2) and TRBJ1-2; 7 bases agree with TRBD1. The junction had 6 bases not matched to a gene; V was cut back by 5 bases and J by 3 bases. The CDR3 sequence is 14 residues long. Germline lookup yields CDR1 LGHDT and CDR2 YNNKEL (reference sequence). The CDR3 protein is CASSRKTGYYGYTF. The CDR3 DNA reads TGTGCCAGCAGCAGAAAGACAGGGTACTATGGCTACACCTTC.

The chain has TRBV9 and TRBJ2-1; D gene uncertain. The germline V gene has CDR1 SGDLS and CDR2 YYNGEE. The CDR3 is 16 residues long. V gave up 1 base and J gave up 1 base, with 12 bases separating them. CDR3 DNA sequence: TGTGCCAGCAGCGTAATGGCGGAGCTTTCCTACAATGAGCAGTTCTTC. Its translation: CASSVMAELSYNEQFF.

The V call is TRBV19, the J call TRBJ1-6, with D hard to call. The V and J ends lost 3 bases and 4 bases respectively, with 7 bases between them. The CDR3 spans 14 residues. Germline CDR1 LNHDA, CDR2 SQIVND (reference sequence). Written as DNA, the CDR3 is TGTGCCAGTAGTATGGCACAGTATAATTCACCCCTCCACTTT. It encodes CASSMAQYNSPLHF.

The chain uses TRBV19 and TRBJ2-2, with 11 positions matching TRBD2. The V and J ends lost 5 bases and 8 bases, in that order; junction bases with no gene match: 10. CDR1 is LNHDA and CDR2 is SQIVND in the germline V gene (reference sequence). CDR3 length: 16 residues. The CDR3 DNA sequence: TGTGCCAGTAGTTACCCGTTAGCGGGGGGGCAAGGGGAGCTGTTTTTT. Translated, it gives CASSYPLAGGQGELFF.

A few counts support this clone. This chain connects TRBV6-4 to TRBJ2-2; 10 bases agree with TRBD1. V trimming: 8 bases; J trimming: 6 bases; junction bases outside the gene matches: 3. Germline V CDR1 and CDR2: MRHNA, SNTAGT. This CDR3 is built from 13 residues. This chain's CDR3 is CASGTGAAGELFF. The CDR3 DNA is TGTGCCAGCGGGACAGGGGCGGCCGGGGAGCTGTTTTTT.

The gene calls are TRBV19 and TRBJ1-4; no firm D call. The CDR3 extends over 13 amino acids. CDR1 and CDR2 (germline): LNHDA, SQIVND (reference sequence). Trimming cost V 0 bases and J 4 bases, with 3 bases left between them. The CDR3 DNA sequence: TGTGCCAGTAGTATAGACCTTAATGAAAAACTGTTTTTT. Its protein product is CASSIDLNEKLFF.

The CDR3 region is CATSGTRDRDGLGLAGASYEQYF. DNA for the CDR3: TGTGCCACCAGTGGGACCCGGGACAGGGATGGTTTGGGACTAGCGGGGGCCTCCTACGAGCAGTACTTC. This chain connects TRBV24-1 to TRBJ2-7; 14 bases match TRBD2. This CDR3 is built from 23 residues. Trimming cost V 5 bases and J 0 bases; bases outside gene matches: 23. Looked up from germline, CDR1 is KGHDR and CDR2 is SFDVKD.